Listed below are T cell receptor beta chains from one sample, sequenced in a study of shared clonotypes between healthy human individuals. The repertoire was sequenced with immunoSEQ multiplex PCR; TCRdb's copy has only in-frame clones and lacks some. Here the sample spans some 2.3 million clones, approximately 95% being singletons. Specimen: naive CD4+ T cells from PBMCs. The receptors originated from a man between 18 and 29 years old in good health. Some clones in this sample may be carry-over from other donors' samples. Each CDR3 is given with its conserved first and last residue. A D gene is named only where the DNA matches it firmly. Clone size appears in some rows only: once, few, many, or a class for an expanded clone.

TGCGCCAGCAGCCTCGGGACAGGGGTCTCCTACGAGCAGTACTTC,CASSLGTGVSYEQYF,TRBV5-1,TRBD1,NA,TRBJ2-7
TGTGCCAGCAGTTACGGACAGTCGAACACTGAAGCTTTCTTT,CASSYGQSNTEAFF,TRBV2,NA,NA,TRBJ1-1
TGTGCCAGCAGCCCCATGAGGCTAGCGGGAGTTAGTGAGCAGTTCTTC,CASSPMRLAGVSEQFF,TRBV7-9,TRBD2,once,TRBJ2-1
TGTGTCATCGGGAAGGGGATCTATGGCTACACCTTC,CVIGKGIYGYTF,TRBV28,NA,NA,TRBJ1-2
TGTGCCAGCTCACCACGACCAGCGGGAAATTACGAGACCCAGTACTTC,CASSPRPAGNYETQYF,TRBV18,TRBD2,once,TRBJ2-5
TGTGCCAGCAGCTTTGGTAGATCCTACAATGAGCAGTTCTTC,CASSFGRSYNEQFF,TRBV7-9,NA,NA,TRBJ2-1
TGTGCCAGCAGCGTCTCCGCTCCCAACTCTGGAAACACCATATATTTT,CASSVSAPNSGNTIYF,TRBV7-2,NA,once,TRBJ1-3
TGTGCCAGCAGATTCTCAGAAAACAGGGGAGGGGAGCTGTTTTTT,CASRFSENRGGELFF,TRBV7-6,TRBD1,NA,TRBJ2-2
TGTGCCAGCAGCTTAGTAGTCACTAGTATTACCGGGGAGCTGTTTTTT,CASSLVVTSITGELFF,TRBV7-6,NA,NA,TRBJ2-2
TGCAGCGTTGACGGAGCGTCTGGGGCCAACGTCCTGACTTTC,CSVDGASGANVLTF,TRBV29-1,NA,NA,TRBJ2-6
TGTGCCAGCAGCAAGAGACTAGGGGTAGCCAAAAACATTCAGTACTTC,CASSKRLGVAKNIQYF,TRBV28,NA,NA,TRBJ2-4
TGTGCCAGTAGAACGGGACAGAGCAATCAGCCCCAGCATTTT,CASRTGQSNQPQHF,TRBV19,TRBD1,NA,TRBJ1-5
TGTGCCAGCAGCTTAGTGGGTAGGACTGAAGCTTTCTTT,CASSLVGRTEAFF,TRBV7-2,NA,few,TRBJ1-1
TGCGCCAGCAGCCGAACGTGGACAGGGGAAGTCGGGGAGCTGTTTTTT,CASSRTWTGEVGELFF,TRBV4-3,TRBD1,NA,TRBJ2-2
TGTGCCAGCAGGGGAGGGGCGGATACGCAGTATTTT,CASRGGADTQYF,TRBV2,TRBD2,once,TRBJ2-3
TGTGCCAGCAGTGAAATCCGGCTACTCAATCAGCCCCAGCATTTT,CASSEIRLLNQPQHF,TRBV6-1,NA,few,TRBJ1-5
TGTGCCAGCAGCTTAGGGGCCAGCAATGAGCAGTTCTTC,CASSLGASNEQFF,TRBV7-9,NA,NA,TRBJ2-1
TGTGCCAGCACCCTGCGGGACAGGGGGAACTATGGCTACACCTTC,CASTLRDRGNYGYTF,TRBV28,TRBD1,once,TRBJ1-2
TGTGCCTGGAGTCGGGAGACCCGGAACGAGCAGTACTTC,CAWSRETRNEQYF,TRBV30,NA,NA,TRBJ2-7
TGTGCCGCCGGACTAGCGGGAGTTCGGAACAATGAGCAGTTCTTC,CAAGLAGVRNNEQFF,TRBV27,TRBD2,once,TRBJ2-1
TGCGCCAGCAGCTTGGAACCCGGGACAGGGGCTAGGGAGACCCAGTACTTC,CASSLEPGTGARETQYF,TRBV5-1,TRBD1,NA,TRBJ2-5
TGTGCCAGCAGTCGACAGGGCAATGAGCAGTTCTTC,CASSRQGNEQFF,TRBV2,TRBD1,NA,TRBJ2-1
TGTGCCACGTGTACCACGACCTACGATGGCTACACCTTC,CATCTTTYDGYTF,TRBV28,NA,NA,TRBJ1-2
TGTGCCAGCAGCTCCCGCTGGGGCGGGAGGGGTAATGAGCAGTTCTTC,CASSSRWGGRGNEQFF,TRBV5-8,TRBD2,NA,TRBJ2-1
TGTGCCAGCAGCCAGACCCGGGTGTCCAAACTGTTTTTT,CASSQTRVSKLFF,TRBV14,NA,NA,TRBJ1-4
TGTGCCAGCTCCGTTTGGGGTCCCAACCCCTTCTCCTACGAGCAGTACTTC,CASSVWGPNPFSYEQYF,TRBV7-9,NA,NA,TRBJ2-7
TGCGCCAGCAGCCCTGATGGCATTAGCAATCAGCCCCAGCATTTT,CASSPDGISNQPQHF,TRBV5-1,NA,NA,TRBJ1-5
TGCGCCAGCAGCCTTGTCGGGATCCAGGGGAGGAAGGGCTACACCTTC,CASSLVGIQGRKGYTF,TRBV4-3,NA,NA,TRBJ1-2
TGTGCCAGCAGCTTAGGGAGGACAGGGGTCTCACCCCTCCACTTT,CASSLGRTGVSPLHF,TRBV7-2,TRBD1,NA,TRBJ1-6
TGTGCCAGCGCCGCGCGGGGGGCTGAGGGCACTGAAGCTTTCTTT,CASAARGAEGTEAFF,TRBV25-1,NA,NA,TRBJ1-1
TGTGCCACCAGCCCAGGGTTCTATGACTACGAGCAGTACTTC,CATSPGFYDYEQYF,TRBV27,NA,NA,TRBJ2-7
TGTGCCAGCGCTCAGCGGCTTGGCTACACCTTC,CASAQRLGYTF,TRBV6-1,NA,NA,TRBJ1-2
TGTGCCAGCAGCGCTGGCGTGGGAAGCGAGCAGTACTTC,CASSAGVGSEQYF,TRBV5-5,NA,NA,TRBJ2-7
TGTGCCAGTAGTCGGGCGGGAGGGCCCTCCGGGGAGCTGTTTTTT,CASSRAGGPSGELFF,TRBV19,TRBD2,NA,TRBJ2-2
TGTGCCAGTAGCTCCACTCTGCTGAGCAATCAGCCCCAGCATTTT,CASSSTLLSNQPQHF,TRBV19,NA,NA,TRBJ1-5
TGTGCCAGCAGCCGCCTTCAGGGGCTGGAGACCCAGTACTTC,CASSRLQGLETQYF,TRBV7-2,NA,NA,TRBJ2-5
TGCGCCAGCAGCTTGGAGGGCGGCACAGATACGCAGTATTTT,CASSLEGGTDTQYF,TRBV5-1,NA,few,TRBJ2-3
TGTGCCAGCAGCTGGGCGACCCTAGGGGGCTACGAGCAGTACTTC,CASSWATLGGYEQYF,TRBV5-8,NA,NA,TRBJ2-7
TGCGCCAGCAGCTTGGACGGGAGAACCCCGGATACGCAGTATTTT,CASSLDGRTPDTQYF,TRBV5-1,NA,NA,TRBJ2-3
TGTGCCAGCAGCTTAATAGGACAGGCTCTCCACGAGCAGTACTTC,CASSLIGQALHEQYF,TRBV7-3,TRBD1,NA,TRBJ2-7
TGTGCCAGCAGCTTAGAGTGGGTGGTTACGCAGTATTTT,CASSLEWVVTQYF,TRBV11-2,NA,NA,TRBJ2-3
TGTGCCAGCAGTTTTGGCGGGTATGAAAAACTGTTTTTT,CASSFGGYEKLFF,TRBV28,NA,once,TRBJ1-4
TGCGCCAGCAGCTTGGTTCCGTGGGACCCCTACAATGAGCAGTTCTTC,CASSLVPWDPYNEQFF,TRBV5-1,NA,NA,TRBJ2-1
TGTGCCAGCTCACCAGTTGACGGGAGTTACGAGCAGTACTTC,CASSPVDGSYEQYF,TRBV18,NA,once,TRBJ2-7
TGTGCCAGTAGTATAGTTCGGCAGCTCAATCAGCCCCAGCATTTT,CASSIVRQLNQPQHF,TRBV19,NA,NA,TRBJ1-5
TGCGCCAGCAGCTTCGGGGGCCATCGCTACGAGCAGTACTTC,CASSFGGHRYEQYF,TRBV5-1,NA,NA,TRBJ2-7
TGTGCCAGCAGCTTGGTAGCGGGAGCCCTCGGCGAGCAGTACTTC,CASSLVAGALGEQYF,TRBV5-4,TRBD2,NA,TRBJ2-7
TGTGCCAGCAGTGGACCCGGGACAGGTAGTTCCTACGAGCAGTACTTC,CASSGPGTGSSYEQYF,TRBV28,TRBD1,NA,TRBJ2-7
TGTGCCAGCAGTGTAACAGATACGCAGTATTTT,CASSVTDTQYF,TRBV28,NA,NA,TRBJ2-3
TGCGCCAGCAGCCAAGATACGACAGGGTTTTGGTATGGCTACACCTTC,CASSQDTTGFWYGYTF,TRBV4-1,TRBD1,NA,TRBJ1-2
TGTGCCAGCAGTTTAAGATCTAGACGTTTGTCCTATGGCTACACCTTC,CASSLRSRRLSYGYTF,TRBV28,NA,NA,TRBJ1-2
TGTGCCAGCAGCTTAATACGCACAGATACGCAGTATTTT,CASSLIRTDTQYF,TRBV7-2,NA,NA,TRBJ2-3
TGTGCCAGCAGTCGACAGGGGATCCACGGGGAGCTGTTTTTT,CASSRQGIHGELFF,TRBV6-6,TRBD1,NA,TRBJ2-2
TGTGCCAGCAGCTCAAAAAGGACAGGGGGCCCCGATCAGCCCCAGCATTTT,CASSSKRTGGPDQPQHF,TRBV5-6,TRBD1,NA,TRBJ1-5
TGTGCCTGGAGGGACCGGGACCAGGCCTACAATGAGCAGTTCTTC,CAWRDRDQAYNEQFF,TRBV30,NA,NA,TRBJ2-1